This TCR beta chain is drawn from a study of cytomegalovirus exposure and HLA in healthy donors. Study-wide findings and caveats: Other equally common chains were less clonally expanded than HLA-associated TCR beta chains, a later analysis showed.

Comment on this clone: Its antigen is unidentified.

Both 60 Vbeta primers and 13 Jbeta primers went into the PCR. Method: immunoSEQ multiplex PCR; TCRdb's copy keeps in-frame clones and lacks some. Among about 93,000 clones listed, under 85% were seen once. This CDR3 contains 15 residues. V lost 3 bases and J 1 base, leaving 10 bases between the germline ends. Germline V gives CDR1 SNHLY, CDR2 FYNNEI. The source of this sequence is a boy between 5 and 17 years old in good health and CMV-seronegative. The chain has TRBV2 and TRBJ1-5; D gene uncertain. Sequencing was carried out using PBMCs. CDR3 sequence: CASSDEGDSNQPQHF. The CDR3 region has the DNA TGTGCCAGCAGTGATGAGGGAGACAGCAATCAGCCCCAGCATTTT.